The present entry profiles one TCR beta chain with its context. Its antigen is currently unknown. This specimen comes from a study of cytomegalovirus exposure and HLA in healthy donors. Findings of the study overall: Later analysis identified several of the most significant clusters that appeared linked to common viral pathogens. Being indistinguishable, some V segments were excluded, TRBV6-2 and TRBV6-3 among them. Within the data, a cluster of highly shared sequence variants was likely a sequencing artifact.

Vbeta (60) and Jbeta (13) primers were used in the PCR. Data came from immunoSEQ multiplex PCR; TCRdb stores just in-frame clones and leaves some out. Altogether 95,000 to 150,000 clones are present, roughly 75% being singletons, with the ten largest covering approximately 1.2%. Though nominally healthy at sampling, donors likely had unrecorded immune exposures. Trimming took 5 bases from V and 7 from J, leaving 15 bases between them. This CDR3 has 14 amino acids. Germline loops: CDR1 MDHEN, CDR2 SYDVKM. The clonotype originates from a female donor in good health and CMV-seronegative. The rearrangement uses TRBV28 and TRBJ2-1; D is possibly TRBD1 (6 bases). What was sequenced was PBMCs. Here the CDR3 DNA reads TGTGCCAGCAGTAACCCTCGGACAGTTAATGAGCAGTTCTTC. The encoded protein is CASSNPRTVNEQFF.